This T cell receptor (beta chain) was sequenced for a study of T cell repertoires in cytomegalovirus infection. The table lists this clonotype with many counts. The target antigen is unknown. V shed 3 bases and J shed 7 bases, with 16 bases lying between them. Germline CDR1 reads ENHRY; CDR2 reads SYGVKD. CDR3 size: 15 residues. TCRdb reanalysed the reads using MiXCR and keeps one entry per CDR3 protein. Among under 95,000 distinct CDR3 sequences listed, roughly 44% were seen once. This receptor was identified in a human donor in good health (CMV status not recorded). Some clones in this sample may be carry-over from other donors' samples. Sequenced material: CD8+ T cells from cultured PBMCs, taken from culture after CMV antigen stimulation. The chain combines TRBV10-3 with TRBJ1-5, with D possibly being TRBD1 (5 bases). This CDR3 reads CAISDGGRARQPQHF. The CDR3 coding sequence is TGTGCCATCAGTGACGGTGGCAGGGCACGCCAGCCCCAGCATTTT.